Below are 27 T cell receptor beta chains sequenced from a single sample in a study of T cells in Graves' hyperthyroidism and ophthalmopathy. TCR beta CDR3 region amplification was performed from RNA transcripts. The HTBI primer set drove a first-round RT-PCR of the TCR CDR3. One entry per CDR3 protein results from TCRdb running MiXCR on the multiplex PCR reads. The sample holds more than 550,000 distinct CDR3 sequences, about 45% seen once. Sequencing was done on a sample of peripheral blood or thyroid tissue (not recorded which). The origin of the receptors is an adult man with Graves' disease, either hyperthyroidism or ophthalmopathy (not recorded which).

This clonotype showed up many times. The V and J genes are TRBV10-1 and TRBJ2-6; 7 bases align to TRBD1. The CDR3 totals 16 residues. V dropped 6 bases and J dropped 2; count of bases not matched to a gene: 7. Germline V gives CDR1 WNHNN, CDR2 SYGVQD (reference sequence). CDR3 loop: CASSDDRVPGANVLTF. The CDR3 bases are TGCGCCAGCAGCGACGACAGGGTCCCTGGGGCCAACGTCCTGACTTTC.

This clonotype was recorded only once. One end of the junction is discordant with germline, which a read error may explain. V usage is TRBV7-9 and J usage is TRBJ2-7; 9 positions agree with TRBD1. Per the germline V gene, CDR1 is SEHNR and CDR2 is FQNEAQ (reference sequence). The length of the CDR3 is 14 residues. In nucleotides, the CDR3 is TGTGCCAGCGGCCCCGGGACAGGGAAGGACGAGCGGTACTTC. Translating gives CASGPGTGKDERYF.

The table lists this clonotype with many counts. CDR3 region: CASSLALGRAATEAFF. In nucleotides, the CDR3 is TGTGCCAGCAGCTTAGCACTTGGTAGGGCGGCCACTGAAGCTTTCTTT. The chain employs TRBV7-6 and TRBJ1-1; D remains ambiguous. There are 16 residues in the CDR3. Between the trimmed V and J ends, which lost 0 bases and 4 bases, there was a span of 15 bases. CDR1 SGHVS and CDR2 FNYEAQ come from the germline V gene.

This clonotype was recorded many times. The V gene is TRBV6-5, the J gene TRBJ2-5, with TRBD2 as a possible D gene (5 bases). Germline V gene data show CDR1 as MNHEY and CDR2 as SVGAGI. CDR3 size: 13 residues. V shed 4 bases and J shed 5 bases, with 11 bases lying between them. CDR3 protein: CASSSEGDETQYF. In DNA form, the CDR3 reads TGTGCCAGCAGTTCTGAGGGAGACGAGACCCAGTACTTC.

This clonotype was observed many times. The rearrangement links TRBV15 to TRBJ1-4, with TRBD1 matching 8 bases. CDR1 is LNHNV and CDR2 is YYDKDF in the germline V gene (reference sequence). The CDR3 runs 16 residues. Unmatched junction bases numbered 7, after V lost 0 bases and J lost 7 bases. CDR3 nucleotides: TGTGCCACCAGCAGAGATAACGCAGGGGGCCGTGAAAAACTGTTTTTT. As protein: CATSRDNAGGREKLFF.

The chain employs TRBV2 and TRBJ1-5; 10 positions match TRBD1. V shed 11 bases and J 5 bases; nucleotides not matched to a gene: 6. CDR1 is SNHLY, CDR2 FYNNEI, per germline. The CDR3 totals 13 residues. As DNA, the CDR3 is TGTGCCCCACCGGACAGGGGGGATCAGCCCCAGCATTTT. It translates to CAPPDRGDQPQHF.

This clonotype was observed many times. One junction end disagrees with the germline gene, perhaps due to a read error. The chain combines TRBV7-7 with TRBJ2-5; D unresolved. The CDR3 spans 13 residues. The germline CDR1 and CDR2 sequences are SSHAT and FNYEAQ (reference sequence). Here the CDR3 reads CASSITMGETQYF. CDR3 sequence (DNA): TGTGCTAGCAGCATAACTATGGGGGAGACCCAGTACTTC.

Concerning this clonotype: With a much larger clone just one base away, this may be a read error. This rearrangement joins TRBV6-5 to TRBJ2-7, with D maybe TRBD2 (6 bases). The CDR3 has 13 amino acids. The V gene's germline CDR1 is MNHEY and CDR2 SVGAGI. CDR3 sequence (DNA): TGTGCCAGCAGTTCGCGGGGTGCCTACGAGCAGCACTTC. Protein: CASSSRGAYEQHF.

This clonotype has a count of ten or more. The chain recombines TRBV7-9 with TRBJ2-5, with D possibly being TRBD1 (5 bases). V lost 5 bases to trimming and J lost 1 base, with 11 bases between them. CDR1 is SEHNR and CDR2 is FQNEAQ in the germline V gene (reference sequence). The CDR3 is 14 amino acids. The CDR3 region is CASSERQIQETQYF. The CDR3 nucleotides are TGTGCCAGCAGCGAACGACAGATCCAAGAGACCCAGTACTTC.

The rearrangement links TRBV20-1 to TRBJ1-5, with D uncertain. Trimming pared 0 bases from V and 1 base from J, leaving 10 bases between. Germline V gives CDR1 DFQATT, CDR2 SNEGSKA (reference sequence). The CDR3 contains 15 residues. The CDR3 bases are TGCAGTGCTAGAGATAAAGGACGGAGCAATCAGCCCCAGCATTTT. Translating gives CSARDKGRSNQPQHF.

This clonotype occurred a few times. The CDR3 here is CSARTSNTEAFF. The CDR3 coding sequence is TGCAGTGCCAGGACATCGAACACTGAAGCTTTCTTT. V is TRBV20-1 and J is TRBJ1-1, with TRBD1 as a possible D gene (5 bases). Germline V gene sequence: CDR1 DFQATT, CDR2 SNEGSKA (reference sequence). Trimming took off 6 bases at V and 1 base at J, with 9 bases between the two ends. This CDR3 has 12 amino acids.

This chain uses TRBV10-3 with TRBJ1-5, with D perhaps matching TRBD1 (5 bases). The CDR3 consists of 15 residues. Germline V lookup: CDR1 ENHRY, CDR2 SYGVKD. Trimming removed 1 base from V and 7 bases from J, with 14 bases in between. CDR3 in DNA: TGTGCCATCAGTGAGTTCGCAGACCAGGGCCAGCCCCAGCATTTT. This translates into CAISEFADQGQPQHF.

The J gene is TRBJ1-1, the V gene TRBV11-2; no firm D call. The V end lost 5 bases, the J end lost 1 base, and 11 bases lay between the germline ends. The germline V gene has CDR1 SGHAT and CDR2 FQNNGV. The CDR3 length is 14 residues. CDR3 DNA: TGTGCCAGCAGCCCCTGGACGGAGAACACTGAAGCTTTCTTT. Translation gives CASSPWTENTEAFF.

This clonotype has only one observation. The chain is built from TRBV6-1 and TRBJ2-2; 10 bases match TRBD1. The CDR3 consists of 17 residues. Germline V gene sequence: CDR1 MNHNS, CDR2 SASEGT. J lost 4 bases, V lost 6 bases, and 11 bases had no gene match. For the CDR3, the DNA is TGTGCCAGCAGCCAACACTCGGGACAGGGGATCACCGGGGAGCTGTTTTTT. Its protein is CASSQHSGQGITGELFF.

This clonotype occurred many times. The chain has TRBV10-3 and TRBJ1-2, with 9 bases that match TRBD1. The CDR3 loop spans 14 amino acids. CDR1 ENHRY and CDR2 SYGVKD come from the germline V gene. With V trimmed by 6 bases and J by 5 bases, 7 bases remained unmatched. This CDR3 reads CAISPTGQGYGYTF. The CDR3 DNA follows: TGTGCCATCAGCCCTACGGGACAGGGATATGGCTACACCTTC.

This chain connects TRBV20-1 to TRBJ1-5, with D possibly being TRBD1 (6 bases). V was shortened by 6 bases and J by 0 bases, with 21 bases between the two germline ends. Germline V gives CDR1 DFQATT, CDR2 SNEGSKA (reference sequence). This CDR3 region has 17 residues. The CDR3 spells CSAPWIEGGYSNQPQHF. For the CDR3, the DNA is TGCAGTGCGCCGTGGATCGAGGGGGGTTATAGCAATCAGCCCCAGCATTTT.

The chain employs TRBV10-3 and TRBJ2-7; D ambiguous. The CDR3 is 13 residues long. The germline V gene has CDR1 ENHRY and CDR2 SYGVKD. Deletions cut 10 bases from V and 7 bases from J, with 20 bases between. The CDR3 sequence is CATSSESALEQYF. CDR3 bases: TGTGCCACCAGCAGCGAATCTGCCCTTGAGCAGTACTTC.

The CDR3 protein is CASSTTPGQGGDTEAFF. The CDR3, as DNA: TGTGCCAGCAGCACCACCCCGGGACAGGGGGGAGACACTGAAGCTTTCTTT. The rearrangement joins TRBV2 to TRBJ1-1; TRBD1 matches 11 bases. The CDR3 contains 17 residues. J lost 3 bases, V lost 6 bases, and 12 bases had no gene match. Germline CDR1 SNHLY, CDR2 FYNNEI.

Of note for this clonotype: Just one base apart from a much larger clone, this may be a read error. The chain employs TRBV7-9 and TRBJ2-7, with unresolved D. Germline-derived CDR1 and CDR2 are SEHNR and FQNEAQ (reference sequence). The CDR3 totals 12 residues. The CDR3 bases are TGTGCCAGCAGCTGGCAGAACTACGAGCTGTACTTC. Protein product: CASSWQNYELYF. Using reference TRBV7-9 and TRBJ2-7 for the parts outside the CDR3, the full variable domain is DTGVSQNPRHKITKRGQNVTFRCDPISEHNRLYWYRQTLGQGPEFLTYFQNEAQLEKSRLLSDRFSAERPKGSFSTLEIQRTEQGDSAMYLCASSWQNYELYFGPGTRLTVT.

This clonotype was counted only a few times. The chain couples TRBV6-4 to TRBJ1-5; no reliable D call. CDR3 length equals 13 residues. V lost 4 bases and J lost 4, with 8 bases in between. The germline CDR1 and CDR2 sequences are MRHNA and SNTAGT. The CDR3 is CASSGELNQPQHF. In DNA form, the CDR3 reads TGTGCCAGCAGTGGAGAGCTGAATCAGCCCCAGCATTTT.

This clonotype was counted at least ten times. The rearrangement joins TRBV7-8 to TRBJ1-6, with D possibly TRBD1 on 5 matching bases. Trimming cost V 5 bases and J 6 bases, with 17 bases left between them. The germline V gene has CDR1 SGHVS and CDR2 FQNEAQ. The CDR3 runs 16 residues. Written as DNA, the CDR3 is TGTGCCAGCAGCAAATTTCCGGGACGGAGTAATTCACCCCTCCACTTT. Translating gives CASSKFPGRSNSPLHF.

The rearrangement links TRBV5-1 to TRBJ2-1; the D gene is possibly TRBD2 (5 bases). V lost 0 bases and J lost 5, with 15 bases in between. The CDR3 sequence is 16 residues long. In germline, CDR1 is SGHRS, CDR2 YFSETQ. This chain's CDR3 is CASSLGGTRSNNEQFF. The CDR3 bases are TGCGCCAGCAGCTTGGGAGGAACTAGAAGCAACAATGAGCAGTTCTTC.

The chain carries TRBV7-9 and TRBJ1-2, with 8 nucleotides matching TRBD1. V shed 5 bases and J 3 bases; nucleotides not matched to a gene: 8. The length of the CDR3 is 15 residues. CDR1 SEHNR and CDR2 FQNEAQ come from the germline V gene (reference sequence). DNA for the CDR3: TGTGCCAGCAGCCGACCGACAGGGGTGGACTATGGCTACACCTTC. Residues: CASSRPTGVDYGYTF.

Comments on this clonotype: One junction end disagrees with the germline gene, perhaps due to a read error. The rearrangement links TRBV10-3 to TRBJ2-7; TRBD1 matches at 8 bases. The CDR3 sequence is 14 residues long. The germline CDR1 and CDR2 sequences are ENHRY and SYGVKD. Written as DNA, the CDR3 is TGTGCCATCAGTGAAGACAGGGGCTCCCACGAGCAGTACTTC. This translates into CAISEDRGSHEQYF.

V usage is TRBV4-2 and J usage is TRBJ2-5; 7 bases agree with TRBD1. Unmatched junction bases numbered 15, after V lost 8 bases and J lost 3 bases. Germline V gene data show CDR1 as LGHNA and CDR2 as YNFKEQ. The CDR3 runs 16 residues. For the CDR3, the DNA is TGTGCCAGCGGACTCGAGGGCAGACAGGGAAAAGAGACCCAGTACTTC. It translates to CASGLEGRQGKETQYF.

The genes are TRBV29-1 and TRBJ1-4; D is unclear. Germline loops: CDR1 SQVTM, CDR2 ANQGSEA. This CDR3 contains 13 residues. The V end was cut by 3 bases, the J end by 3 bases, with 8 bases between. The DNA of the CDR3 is TGCAGCGTTGAGACGGCGCCTAATGAAAAACTGTTTTTT. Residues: CSVETAPNEKLFF.

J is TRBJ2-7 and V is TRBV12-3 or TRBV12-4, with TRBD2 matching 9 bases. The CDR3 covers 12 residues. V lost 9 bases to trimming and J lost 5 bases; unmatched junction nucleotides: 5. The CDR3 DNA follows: TGTGCCAGTAGCGGGAGAACCCACGAGCAGTACTTC. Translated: CASSGRTHEQYF.